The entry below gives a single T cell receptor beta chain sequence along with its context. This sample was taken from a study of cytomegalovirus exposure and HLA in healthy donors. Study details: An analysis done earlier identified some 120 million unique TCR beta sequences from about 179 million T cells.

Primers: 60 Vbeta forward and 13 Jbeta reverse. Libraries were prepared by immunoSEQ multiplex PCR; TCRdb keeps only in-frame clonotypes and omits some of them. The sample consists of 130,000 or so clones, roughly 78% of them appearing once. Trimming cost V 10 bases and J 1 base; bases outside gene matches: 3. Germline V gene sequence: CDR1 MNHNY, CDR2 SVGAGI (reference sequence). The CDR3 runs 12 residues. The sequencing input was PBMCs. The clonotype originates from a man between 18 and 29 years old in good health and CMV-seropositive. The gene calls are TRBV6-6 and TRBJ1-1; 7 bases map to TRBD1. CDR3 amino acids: CATYRGNTEAFF. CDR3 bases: TGTGCCACCTACAGGGGGAACACTGAAGCTTTCTTT.